This T cell receptor (beta chain) was documented in a study of identifying expanded T cells in peripheral blood. Findings and caveats of the study: Two-week clone count variance significantly increased as total template count grew.

The V end was cut by 1 base, the J end by 1 base, with 6 bases between. This CDR3 comprises 14 residues. Germline loops: CDR1 KGHSH, CDR2 LQKENI. Sequencing was performed with immunoSEQ multiplex PCR; in TCRdb, only in-frame clones are kept and a portion is missing. In the table there are more than 75,000 clones, around nine tenths of which are singletons. As to this clone: Antigen unknown.

The chain combines TRBV18 with TRBJ2-3, with D perhaps TRBD2 (6 bases). Sequencing was done on a sample of blood. This clonotype was sampled from a person aged 18 to 70 in good health. CDR3 nucleotide sequence: TGTGCCAGCTCACCACAGCGGGGCACAGATACGCAGTATTTT. Its protein product is CASSPQRGTDTQYF.